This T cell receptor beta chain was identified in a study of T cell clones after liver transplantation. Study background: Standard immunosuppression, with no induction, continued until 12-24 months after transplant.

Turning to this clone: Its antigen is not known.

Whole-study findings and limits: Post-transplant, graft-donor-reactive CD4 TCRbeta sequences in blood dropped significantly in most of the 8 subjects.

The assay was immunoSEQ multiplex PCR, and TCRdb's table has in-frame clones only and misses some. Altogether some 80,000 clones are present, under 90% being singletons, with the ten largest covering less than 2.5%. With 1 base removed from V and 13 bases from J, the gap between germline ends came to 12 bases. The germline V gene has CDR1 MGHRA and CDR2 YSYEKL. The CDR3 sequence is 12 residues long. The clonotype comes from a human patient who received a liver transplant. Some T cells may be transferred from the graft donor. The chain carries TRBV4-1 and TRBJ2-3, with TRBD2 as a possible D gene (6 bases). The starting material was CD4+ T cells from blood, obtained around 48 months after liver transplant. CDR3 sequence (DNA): TGCGCCAGCAGCCAAGTTGCGGGGCGGGAGTATTTT. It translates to CASSQVAGREYF.